This record covers a single TCR beta chain. The V end lost 1 base, the J end lost 3 bases, and 11 bases lay between the germline ends. Germline V gives CDR1 LGHNA, CDR2 YNFKEQ. This CDR3 region has 15 residues. This sample stems from a study of blood T cell repertoires in COVID-19. The data were produced by immunoSEQ multiplex PCR, yet TCRdb's version contains in-frame clones alone and is incomplete. The profile covers about 190,000 clones, with around 88% appearing a single time and around 4% taken by the ten largest. The sequence was obtained from a woman aged 25 to 39 with acute or convalescent COVID-19. The V call is TRBV4-2, the J call TRBJ2-3; D gene uncertain. The sequenced sample consisted of peripheral blood. As DNA, the CDR3 is TGTGCCAGCAGCCAAGGCGAGTTTCTTACAGATACGCAGTATTTT. It yields the protein CASSQGEFLTDTQYF.